The clone carrying this TCR beta chain has more than one count but fewer than ten. What it binds is unknown. This sample is part of a study of cytomegalovirus exposure and HLA in healthy donors. General study results and limits: Cytomegalovirus status was reportedly diagnosed by the classifier with high specificity and sensitivity.

Repertoires were generated with immunoSEQ multiplex PCR, while TCRdb's copy carries only in-frame clones and drops some. Counted here are about 110,000 clones, 88% occurring once; the ten biggest clones make up roughly 2.2%. The CDR3 consists of 14 residues. CDR1 is SGHNT, CDR2 YYREEE, per germline (reference sequence). Trimming removed 3 bases from V and 6 bases from J, with 12 bases in between. The chain uses TRBV5-4 and TRBJ2-2; D is perhaps TRBD1 (6 bases). The receptor was derived from a woman younger than 30 in good health and CMV-seronegative. The material sequenced was PBMCs. CDR3 nucleotide sequence: TGTGCCAGCAGCTCAACAGGGCGGGCCGGGGAGCTGTTTTTT. This gives the protein CASSSTGRAGELFF.